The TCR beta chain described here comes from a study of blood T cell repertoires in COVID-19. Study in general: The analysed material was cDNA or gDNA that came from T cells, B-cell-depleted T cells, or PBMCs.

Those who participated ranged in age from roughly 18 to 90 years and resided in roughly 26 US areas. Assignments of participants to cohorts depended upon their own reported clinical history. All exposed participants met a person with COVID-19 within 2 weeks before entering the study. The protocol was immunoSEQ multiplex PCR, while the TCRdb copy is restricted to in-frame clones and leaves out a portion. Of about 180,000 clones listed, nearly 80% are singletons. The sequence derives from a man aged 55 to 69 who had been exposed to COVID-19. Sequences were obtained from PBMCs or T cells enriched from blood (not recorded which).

The CDR3 DNA follows: TGTGCCAGCAGCTTCGTCGGGAATCAGCCCCAGCATTTT. This translates into CASSFVGNQPQHF. The rearrangement uses TRBV5-6 and TRBJ1-5; no definite D call. The CDR3 totals 13 residues. Germline values: CDR1 SGHDT, CDR2 YYEEEE. Trimming removed 2 bases at V and 4 bases at J, with 7 bases between.